These 9 T cell receptor beta chains originate from one sample sequenced in a study of cytomegalovirus exposure and HLA in healthy donors. Researchers ran the PCR with 60 Vbeta and 13 Jbeta primers. Some clones are missing from TCRdb's copy, which holds only in-frame ones; the method was immunoSEQ multiplex PCR. Counted here are 110,000 or so clones, over 70% occurring once; the ten biggest clones make up around 4.3%. Input material: PBMCs. Receptors originate from a woman in her 40s in good health and CMV-seropositive.

This chain connects TRBV5-4 to TRBJ1-6; 9 positions match TRBD1. Germline CDR1 is SGHNT and CDR2 is YYREEE (reference sequence). The CDR3 is 16 residues long. J was trimmed by 8 bases and V by 3 bases; bases with no gene match: 9. DNA of the CDR3: TGTGCCAGCAGCTCATCGGCAGGACAGGGGTATTCACCCCTCCACTTT. This encodes CASSSSAGQGYSPLHF.

The V and J genes are TRBV12-5 and TRBJ1-1; D call uncertain. Trimming left V 7 bases short and J 1 base short, with 10 bases between. This CDR3 has 13 residues. CDR1 is LGHNT, CDR2 FRNRAP, per germline. The CDR3 spells CASEAVGNTEAFF. The CDR3 nucleotides are TGTGCTAGTGAAGCCGTCGGGAACACTGAAGCTTTCTTT.

This clone has just a few counts. Other DNA variants within this sample encode the same CDR3. The chain carries TRBV6-5 and TRBJ2-7; TRBD2 aligns across 11 bases. V was clipped by 2 bases and J by 1 base; unmatched bases: 1. This CDR3 region has 15 residues. From germline, CDR1 is MNHEY and CDR2 SVGAGI. The CDR3 sequence is CASSYTSGGSYEQYF. DNA for the CDR3: TGTGCCAGCAGTTACACTAGCGGGGGATCCTACGAGCAGTACTTC.

The chain uses TRBV4-2 and TRBJ2-7; 9 positions match TRBD2. The assigned J gene may be wrong: the sequence end matches TRBJ2-1 better. This CDR3 has 17 amino acids. Germline CDR1 reads LGHNA; CDR2 reads YNFKEQ. The CDR3 coding sequence is TGTGCCAGCAGCCAAGATCTCGGGACTAGCCTCTACAATGAGCAGTTCTTC. This encodes CASSQDLGTSLYNEQFF.

The chain links TRBV18 to TRBJ2-2, with no clear D. V was trimmed by 3 bases and J by 6 bases, leaving 11 bases between them. Germline-derived CDR1 and CDR2 are KGHSH and LQKENI. The CDR3 runs 14 residues. The CDR3 nucleotides are TGTGCCAGCTCACCCCTAACTCTTCCCGGGGAGCTGTTTTTT. Protein: CASSPLTLPGELFF.

This chain uses TRBV28 with TRBJ1-1; 8 positions agree with TRBD1. The CDR3 totals 15 residues. Germline assignment: CDR1 MDHEN and CDR2 SYDVKM. Trimming took 4 bases from V and 2 from J; bases not matched to a gene: 6. The CDR3 region is CASSSPGQGNTEAFF. The DNA of the CDR3 is TGTGCCAGCAGTTCCCCAGGACAGGGTAACACTGAAGCTTTCTTT.

The chain has TRBV5-1 and TRBJ1-5, with TRBD1 matching over 9 bases. Trimming took 4 bases from V and 3 from J; bases not matched to a gene: 8. This CDR3 has 16 amino acids. Germline CDR1 reads SGHRS; CDR2 reads YFSETQ. The CDR3 spells CASSPSGTGLNQPQHF. The CDR3, as DNA: TGCGCCAGCAGCCCTTCCGGGACAGGGCTCAATCAGCCCCAGCATTTT.

V and J are TRBV5-1 and TRBJ2-7; 11 positions match TRBD2. CDR1 is SGHRS and CDR2 is YFSETQ in the germline V gene. The CDR3 has 15 amino acids. The junction had 10 bases not matched to a gene; V was cut back by 8 bases and J by 3 bases. This CDR3 reads CASSPGTSGVYEQYF. The CDR3 DNA is TGCGCCAGTTCCCCCGGGACTAGCGGAGTCTACGAGCAGTACTTC. The variable domain in full, completed from reference TRBV5-1 and TRBJ2-7, reads KAGVTQTPRYLIKTRGQQVTLSCSPISGHRSVSWYQQTPGQGLQFLFEYFSETQRNKGNFPGRFSGRQFSNSRSEMNVSTLELGDSALYLCASSPGTSGVYEQYFGPGTRLTVT.

CDR3 protein: CASSSGTGDTQYF. CDR3 in DNA: TGTGCCAGCAGTTCCGGGACAGGGGATACGCAGTATTTT. The chain is built from TRBV5-4 and TRBJ2-3; 9 positions agree with TRBD1. V lost 5 bases, J lost 6 bases, and 4 bases stayed unmatched. In germline, CDR1 is SGHNT, CDR2 YYREEE (reference sequence). The CDR3 consists of 13 residues. Combining the CDR3 with reference TRBV5-4 and TRBJ2-3 gives the whole variable domain ETGVTQSPTHLIKTRGQQVTLRCSSQSGHNTVSWYQQALGQGPQFIFQYYREEENGRGNFPPRFSGLQFPNYSSELNVNALELDDSALYLCASSSGTGDTQYFGPGTRLTVL.